Listed below are T cell receptor beta chains from one sample, sequenced in a study of blood T cell repertoires in COVID-19. Here immunoSEQ multiplex PCR was the method, and the copy in TCRdb shows in-frame clones only, minus some. This table holds roughly 60,000 clones, more than 80% found once. Input material: peripheral blood. Receptor source: a woman over 75 with active COVID-19. Each CDR3 is given with its conserved first and last residue. The D gene is left open where the match is weak. Size is stated for part of the rows, as once, few or many counts, or as a class when the clone is expanded.

CDR3: CASSQVGREDEQFF; DNA: TGCGCCAGCAGCCAAGTTGGTCGGGAGGATGAGCAGTTCTTC; V: TRBV4-1; D: TRBD2; size: once; length: 14; J: TRBJ2-1
CDR3: CASSITTSGMMQYF; DNA: TGTGCCAGCAGCATAACGACTAGCGGCATGATGCAGTATTTT; V: TRBV11-2; D: TRBD2; size: .; length: 14; J: TRBJ2-3
CDR3: CASRTGTEGGNTIYF; DNA: TGTGCCAGCAGGACCGGGACAGAGGGCGGAAACACCATATATTTT; V: TRBV28; D: TRBD1; size: .; length: 15; J: TRBJ1-3
CDR3: CASSPDAGTGDQETQYF; DNA: TGTGCCAGCAGCCCCGACGCCGGGACAGGGGACCAAGAGACCCAGTACTTC; V: TRBV11-2; D: TRBD1; size: .; length: 17; J: TRBJ2-5
CDR3: CASSSDRSRQPQHF; DNA: TGTGCCAGTAGTTCGGACAGGTCACGTCAGCCCCAGCATTTT; V: TRBV19; D: TRBD1; size: few; length: 14; J: TRBJ1-5
CDR3: CASSLWGQGHEQFF; DNA: TGCGCCAGCAGCTTGTGGGGACAGGGGCATGAGCAGTTCTTC; V: TRBV5-1; D: TRBD1; size: .; length: 14; J: TRBJ2-1
CDR3: CASSLVSGQTTGELFF; DNA: TGTGCCAGCAGCTTAGTCTCGGGACAGACCACCGGGGAGCTGTTTTTT; V: TRBV7-2; D: TRBD1; size: .; length: 16; J: TRBJ2-2
CDR3: CASSVTSGGPRNTIYF; DNA: TGTGCCAGCAGCGTCACCTCAGGGGGCCCAAGAAACACCATATATTTT; V: TRBV5-4; D: TRBD1; size: .; length: 16; J: TRBJ1-3
CDR3: CASSPVVGGWDQPQHF; DNA: TGTGCCAGCAGTCCGGTCGTAGGGGGCTGGGATCAGCCCCAGCATTTT; V: TRBV28; D: TRBD1; size: .; length: 16; J: TRBJ1-5
CDR3: CASSLGDSSGEKLFF; DNA: TGCGCCAGCAGCTTGGGGGACAGCAGTGGTGAAAAACTGTTTTTT; V: TRBV5-1; D: TRBD1; size: .; length: 15; J: TRBJ1-4
CDR3: CASRADRGLRAGNTIYF; DNA: TGCGCCAGCAGAGCGGACAGGGGGCTCCGAGCTGGAAACACCATATATTTT; V: TRBV10-1; D: TRBD1; size: .; length: 17; J: TRBJ1-3
CDR3: CASSSSTGVNEKLFF; DNA: TGTGCCAGCAGCTCCTCGACGGGAGTTAATGAAAAACTGTTTTTT; V: TRBV5-6; D: .; size: .; length: 15; J: TRBJ1-4
CDR3: CAWVGGQSYGYTF; DNA: TGTGCCTGGGTCGGGGGACAGAGCTATGGCTACACCTTC; V: TRBV30; D: TRBD1; size: .; length: 13; J: TRBJ1-2
CDR3: CATSDLGQASGNEQFF; DNA: TGTGCCACCAGTGATTTGGGACAGGCCTCTGGCAATGAGCAGTTCTTC; V: TRBV24-1; D: TRBD1; size: .; length: 16; J: TRBJ2-1
CDR3: CASSPGQGAHGYTF; DNA: TGTGCCAGCAGCCCGGGACAGGGGGCGCATGGCTACACCTTC; V: TRBV7-9; D: TRBD1; size: few; length: 14; J: TRBJ1-2
CDR3: CASTHGSDEQYF; DNA: TGTGCCAGCACCCACGGGTCCGACGAGCAGTACTTC; V: TRBV28; D: .; size: .; length: 12; J: TRBJ2-7
CDR3: CATSTGTGGEQFF; DNA: TGTGCCACCAGCACAGGGACAGGGGGTGAGCAGTTCTTC; V: TRBV15; D: TRBD1; size: .; length: 13; J: TRBJ2-1
CDR3: CASGGRGQGMRQYF; DNA: TGTGCCAGCGGGGGTAGGGGACAGGGGATGCGGCAGTACTTC; V: TRBV28; D: TRBD1; size: .; length: 14; J: TRBJ2-7
CDR3: CASSPARTQGAGTEAFF; DNA: TGTGCCAGCTCACCAGCACGAACACAGGGGGCGGGCACTGAAGCTTTCTTT; V: TRBV18; D: TRBD1; size: .; length: 17; J: TRBJ1-1
CDR3: CASSPNVGAGELFF; DNA: TGCGCCAGCAGCCCTAATGTCGGGGCCGGGGAGCTGTTTTTT; V: TRBV5-1; D: .; size: .; length: 14; J: TRBJ2-2
CDR3: CASSKGQSLANEKLFF; DNA: TGCGCCAGCAGCAAGGGACAGTCTCTCGCTAATGAAAAACTGTTTTTT; V: TRBV5-1; D: TRBD1; size: .; length: 16; J: TRBJ1-4
CDR3: CASRQGSGNTIYF; DNA: TGTGCCAGTCGACAGGGCTCTGGAAACACCATATATTTT; V: TRBV19; D: TRBD1; size: .; length: 13; J: TRBJ1-3
CDR3: CASSWTSGDTGELFF; DNA: TGCGCCAGCAGCTGGACTAGCGGGGACACCGGGGAGCTGTTTTTT; V: TRBV5-1; D: TRBD2; size: .; length: 15; J: TRBJ2-2
CDR3: CASSRDNGDHFINTEAFF; DNA: TGTGCCAGCAGTCGCGACAACGGCGACCATTTCATCAACACTGAAGCTTTCTTT; V: TRBV6-6; D: .; size: .; length: 18; J: TRBJ1-1
CDR3: CASSLEVPGLSGNTIYF; DNA: TGTGCCAGCAGCTTGGAGGTCCCGGGACTCTCTGGAAACACCATATATTTT; V: TRBV5-4; D: .; size: .; length: 17; J: TRBJ1-3
CDR3: CASSSDFRVIDTQYF; DNA: TGTGCCAGCAGTTCGGACTTCCGCGTCATCGATACGCAGTATTTT; V: TRBV28; D: .; size: .; length: 15; J: TRBJ2-3
CDR3: CASSSGQEDQPQHF; DNA: TGTGCCAGCAGCTCGGGACAGGAAGATCAGCCCCAGCATTTT; V: TRBV7-2; D: TRBD1; size: .; length: 14; J: TRBJ1-5
CDR3: CASSLTAGSEETQYF; DNA: TGCGCCAGCAGTCTGACGGCGGGTTCGGAAGAGACCCAGTACTTC; V: TRBV5-1; D: .; size: .; length: 15; J: TRBJ2-5
CDR3: CASTRLAGVNNEQFF; DNA: TGTGCCAGCACGAGACTAGCGGGAGTGAACAATGAGCAGTTCTTC; V: TRBV2; D: TRBD2; size: .; length: 15; J: TRBJ2-1
CDR3: CASSSSGESYNEQFF; DNA: TGTGCCAGTAGTAGTTCGGGAGAGTCCTACAATGAGCAGTTCTTC; V: TRBV19; D: .; size: once; length: 15; J: TRBJ2-1
CDR3: CASRGLAGASEQFF; DNA: TGTGCCAGCAGGGGCCTAGCGGGAGCCAGTGAGCAGTTCTTC; V: TRBV6-5; D: TRBD2; size: .; length: 14; J: TRBJ2-1
CDR3: CASSRGGRVHEQFF; DNA: TGTGCCAGCAGCCGCGGCGGCAGGGTCCATGAGCAGTTCTTC; V: TRBV3-1/TRBV3-2; D: .; size: .; length: 14; J: TRBJ2-1
CDR3: CASSLYVQLSLENYGYTF; DNA: TGTGCCAGCAGTTTATATGTTCAACTTTCCCTTGAAAACTATGGCTACACCTTC; V: TRBV28; D: .; size: .; length: 18; J: TRBJ1-2
CDR3: CSAGQADYEQYF; DNA: TGCAGCGCTGGACAGGCAGACTACGAGCAGTACTTC; V: TRBV29-1; D: TRBD1; size: .; length: 12; J: TRBJ2-7
CDR3: CASSVTGGQETQYF; DNA: TGTGCCAGCAGCGTTACAGGCGGTCAAGAGACCCAGTACTTC; V: TRBV9; D: .; size: .; length: 14; J: TRBJ2-5
CDR3: CASSQPRQGTSEGPTEAFF; DNA: TGCGCCAGCAGCCAACCCCGACAGGGGACATCTGAAGGTCCCACTGAAGCTTTCTTT; V: TRBV4-1; D: TRBD1; size: .; length: 19; J: TRBJ1-1
CDR3: CASRSAGVPDTQYF; DNA: TGTGCCAGTAGATCAGCGGGAGTACCAGATACGCAGTATTTT; V: TRBV19; D: TRBD2; size: .; length: 14; J: TRBJ2-3
CDR3: CASTNTSGSYNEQFF; DNA: TGTGCCAGCACCAATACATCGGGCTCCTACAATGAGCAGTTCTTC; V: TRBV6-4; D: .; size: few; length: 15; J: TRBJ2-1
CDR3: CASVQGESSYNSPLHF; DNA: TGTGCCAGCGTCCAGGGGGAAAGCTCCTATAATTCACCCCTCCACTTT; V: TRBV18; D: TRBD1; size: .; length: 16; J: TRBJ1-6
CDR3: CASSLGWAGEHNEQFF; DNA: TGTGCCAGCAGCTTAGGATGGGCAGGGGAACACAATGAGCAGTTCTTC; V: TRBV7-8; D: .; size: .; length: 16; J: TRBJ2-1
CDR3: CASSFPGGAPNSPLHF; DNA: TGTGCCAGCAGCTTTCCAGGGGGCGCCCCAAATTCACCCCTCCACTTT; V: TRBV7-9; D: TRBD1; size: few; length: 16; J: TRBJ1-6
CDR3: CASSWTSGGAGTQYF; DNA: TGTGCCAGCAGTTGGACTAGCGGGGGGGCCGGTACGCAGTATTTT; V: TRBV28; D: TRBD2; size: .; length: 15; J: TRBJ2-3
CDR3: CASSRQGNGYTF; DNA: TGTGCCAGCAGCCGACAGGGGAACGGCTACACCTTC; V: TRBV25-1; D: TRBD1; size: .; length: 12; J: TRBJ1-2
CDR3: CASSQEGSGRLLGTQYF; DNA: TGCGCCAGCAGCCAAGAGGGTAGCGGGAGGCTATTGGGGACCCAGTACTTC; V: TRBV4-1; D: TRBD2; size: .; length: 17; J: TRBJ2-5
CDR3: CASSPLPGQLNTEAFF; DNA: TGCGCCAGCAGCCCACTCCCGGGACAGTTGAACACTGAAGCTTTCTTT; V: TRBV5-1; D: TRBD1; size: .; length: 16; J: TRBJ1-1
CDR3: CASRTLAGESNEQFF; DNA: TGCGCCAGCAGGACGCTAGCGGGAGAGAGCAATGAGCAGTTCTTC; V: TRBV5-1; D: TRBD2; size: .; length: 15; J: TRBJ2-1
CDR3: CAISEEYETQYF; DNA: TGTGCCATCAGTGAGGAGTACGAGACCCAGTACTTC; V: TRBV10-3; D: .; size: .; length: 12; J: TRBJ2-5
CDR3: CASSPRVAGTDTQYF; DNA: TGTGCCAGCAGCCCTCGAGTAGCAGGCACAGATACGCAGTATTTT; V: TRBV7-2; D: .; size: .; length: 15; J: TRBJ2-3
CDR3: CASSLTGGTGELFF; DNA: TGTGCCAGCAGCTTGACAGGGGGCACCGGGGAGCTGTTTTTT; V: TRBV3-1/TRBV3-2; D: TRBD1; size: .; length: 14; J: TRBJ2-2
CDR3: CAWSRDGGPGGTQYF; DNA: TGTGCCTGGAGTCGGGACGGGGGGCCGGGTGGAACCCAGTACTTC; V: TRBV30; D: .; size: .; length: 15; J: TRBJ2-5
CDR3: CASSYRGTANEKLFF; DNA: TGTGCCAGCAGTTACAGGGGGACAGCAAATGAAAAACTGTTTTTT; V: TRBV6-5; D: TRBD1; size: .; length: 15; J: TRBJ1-4
CDR3: CASSLAWGGRSYGYTF; DNA: TGTGCCAGCAGCTTAGCCTGGGGAGGACGGTCCTATGGCTACACCTTC; V: TRBV7-2; D: .; size: .; length: 16; J: TRBJ1-2
CDR3: CASSIRTGSEKLFF; DNA: TGTGCCAGTAGTATAAGGACAGGGAGTGAAAAACTGTTTTTT; V: TRBV19; D: TRBD1; size: .; length: 14; J: TRBJ1-4
CDR3: CASSLGVTGDTEAFF; DNA: TGTGCCAGCAGCTTAGGAGTGACAGGGGACACTGAAGCTTTCTTT; V: TRBV7-9; D: TRBD1; size: .; length: 15; J: TRBJ1-1
CDR3: CAWRVGADYGYTF; DNA: TGTGCCTGGAGGGTAGGGGCAGACTATGGCTACACCTTC; V: TRBV30; D: .; size: .; length: 13; J: TRBJ1-2
CDR3: CASSQTSGYEQYF; DNA: TGTGCCAGCTCCCAGACTAGCGGCTACGAGCAGTACTTC; V: TRBV3-1/TRBV3-2; D: TRBD2; size: .; length: 13; J: TRBJ2-7
CDR3: CASSWRLSIPYSNQPQHF; DNA: TGTGCCAGCAGCTGGAGACTGTCCATCCCTTATAGCAATCAGCCCCAGCATTTT; V: TRBV7-2; D: .; size: .; length: 18; J: TRBJ1-5